The source of this T cell receptor beta chain is a study of shared T cell receptors in the human thymus. The germline V gene encodes CDR1 GTSNPN and CDR2 SVGIG (reference sequence). Between the trimmed V and J ends, which lost 3 bases and 2 bases, there was a span of 14 bases. The CDR3 is 14 residues long. TCRdb keeps only in-frame clones here, not all; method: immunoSEQ multiplex PCR. The table lists some 700,000 clones, approximately 90% of them singletons. These same records also appear under a second study, on human thymus T cells. From that study: In unrelated individuals, thymic repertoires overlapped highly, according to related research.

The chain couples TRBV30 to TRBJ2-7; TRBD1 might be the D (6 bases). The sequenced sample consisted of thymocytes. The sequence was collected from a boy younger than two with a congenital heart defect. CDR3 sequence reads: CAWSLEGQTYEQYF. The CDR3 DNA reads as TGTGCCTGGAGCCTAGAAGGACAGACCTACGAGCAGTACTTC.